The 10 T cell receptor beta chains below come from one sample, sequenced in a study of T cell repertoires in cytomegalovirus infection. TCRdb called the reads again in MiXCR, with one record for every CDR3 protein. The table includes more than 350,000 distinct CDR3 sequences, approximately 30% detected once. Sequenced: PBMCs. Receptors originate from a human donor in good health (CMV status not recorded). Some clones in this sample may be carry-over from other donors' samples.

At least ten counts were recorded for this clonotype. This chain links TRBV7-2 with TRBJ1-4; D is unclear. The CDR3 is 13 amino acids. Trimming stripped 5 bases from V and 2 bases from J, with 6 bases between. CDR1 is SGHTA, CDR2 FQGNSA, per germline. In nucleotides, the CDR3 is TGTGCCAGCAGCCGGTATACTAATGAAAAACTGTTTTTT. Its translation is CASSRYTNEKLFF.

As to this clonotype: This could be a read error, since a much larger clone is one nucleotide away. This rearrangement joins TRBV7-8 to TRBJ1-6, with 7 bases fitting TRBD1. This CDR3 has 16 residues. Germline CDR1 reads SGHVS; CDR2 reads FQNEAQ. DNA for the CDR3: TGTGACAGCAGCCCCCACCTACAGGGGTGGAATTCACCCCTCCACTTT. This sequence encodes CDSSPHLQGWNSPLHF.

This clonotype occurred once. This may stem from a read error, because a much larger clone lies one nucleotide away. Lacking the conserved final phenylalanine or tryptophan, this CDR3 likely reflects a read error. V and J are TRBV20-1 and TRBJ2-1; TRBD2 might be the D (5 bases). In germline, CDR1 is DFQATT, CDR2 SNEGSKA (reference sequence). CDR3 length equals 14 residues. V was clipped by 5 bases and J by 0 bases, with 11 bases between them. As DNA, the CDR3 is TGCAGTGCTGGAGGCCAGGACTCCTACAATGAGCAGTTCTTG. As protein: CSAGGQDSYNEQFL.

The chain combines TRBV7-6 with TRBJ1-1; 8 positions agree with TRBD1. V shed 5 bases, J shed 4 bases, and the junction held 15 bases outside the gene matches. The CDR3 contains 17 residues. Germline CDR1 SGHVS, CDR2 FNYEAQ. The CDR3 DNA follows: TGTGCCAGCAGCCCTCGGGACAGGCCAGAATTGGGCACTGAAGCTTTCTTT. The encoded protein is CASSPRDRPELGTEAFF.

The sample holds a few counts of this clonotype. The CDR3 DNA is TGCAGCGCAGGGGAGGCTTATGGCTACACCTTC. This sequence encodes CSAGEAYGYTF. The V gene is TRBV29-1, the J gene TRBJ1-2; possible D gene TRBD1, 6 bases. The CDR3 runs 11 residues. Looked up from germline, CDR1 is SQVTM and CDR2 is ANQGSEA. V lost 7 bases to trimming and J lost 5 bases, with 11 bases between them.

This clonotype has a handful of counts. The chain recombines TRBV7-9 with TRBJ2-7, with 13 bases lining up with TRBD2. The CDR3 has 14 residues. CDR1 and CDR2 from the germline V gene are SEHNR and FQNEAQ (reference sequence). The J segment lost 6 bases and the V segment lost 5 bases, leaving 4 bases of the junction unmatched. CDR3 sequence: CASSPRTSGGEQYF. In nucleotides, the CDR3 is TGTGCCAGCAGCCCCAGGACTAGCGGGGGCGAGCAGTACTTC.

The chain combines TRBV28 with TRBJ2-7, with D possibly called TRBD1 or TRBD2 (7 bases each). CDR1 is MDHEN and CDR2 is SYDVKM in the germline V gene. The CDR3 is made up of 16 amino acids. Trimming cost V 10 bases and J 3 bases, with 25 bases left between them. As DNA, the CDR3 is TGTGCCACAGGGGGGGGGGGGCCGGGACAGATCTACGAGCAGTACTTC. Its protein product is CATGGGGPGQIYEQYF.

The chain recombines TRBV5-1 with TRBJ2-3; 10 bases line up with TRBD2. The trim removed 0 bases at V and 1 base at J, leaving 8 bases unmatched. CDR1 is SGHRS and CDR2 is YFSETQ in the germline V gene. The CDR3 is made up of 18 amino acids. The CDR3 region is CASSLGWSSGGRTDTQYF. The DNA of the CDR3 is TGCGCCAGCAGCTTGGGGTGGTCTAGCGGGGGACGCACAGATACGCAGTATTTT.

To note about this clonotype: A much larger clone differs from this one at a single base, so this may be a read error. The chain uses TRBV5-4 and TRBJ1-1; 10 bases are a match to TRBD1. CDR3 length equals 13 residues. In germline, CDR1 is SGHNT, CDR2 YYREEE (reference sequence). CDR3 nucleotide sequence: TGTTCCAGCAGCAGGACAGGGGGCACTGAAGCTTTCTTT. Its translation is CSSSRTGGTEAFF.

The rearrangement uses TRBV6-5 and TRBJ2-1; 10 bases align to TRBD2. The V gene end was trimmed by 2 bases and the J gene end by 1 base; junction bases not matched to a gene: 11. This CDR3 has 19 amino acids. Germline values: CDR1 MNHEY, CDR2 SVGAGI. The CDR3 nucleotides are TGTGCCAGCAGTTACAGGACTAGCGGCCCTCAGAGGTCCTACAATGAGCAGTTCTTC. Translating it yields CASSYRTSGPQRSYNEQFF.